These 4 T cell receptor beta chains were sequenced from one sample in a study of CD8+CD57+ T cells in acquired aplastic anemia. According to the study, genomic DNA was the template for TCR beta VDJ and CDR3 profiling. TCRdb re-analysed the reads in MiXCR, keeping a single row per CDR3 protein. The table lists about 210,000 distinct CDR3 sequences, 34% of them singletons. Sequenced sample: sorted CD4+, CD8+, or CD8+CD57+ T cells (not recorded which) from PBMCs. The receptors were gathered from a human donor in good health, serving as a control.

Many counts were recorded for this clonotype. This sequence joins TRBV11-2 and TRBJ1-2; maybe TRBD1 (6 bases). Trimming pared 5 bases from V and 2 bases from J, leaving 12 bases between. The CDR3 covers 14 residues. Germline CDR1 and CDR2: SGHAT and FQNNGV. CDR3: CASSVNQGNYGYTF. The CDR3 DNA is TGTGCCAGCAGCGTAAACCAGGGGAACTATGGCTACACCTTC. The complete variable domain, with remaining parts taken from reference TRBV11-2 and TRBJ1-2, reads EAGVAQSPRYKIIEKRQSVAFWCNPISGHATLYWYQQILGQGPKLLIQFQNNGVVDDSQLPKDRFSAERLKGVDSTLKIQPAKLEDSAVYLCASSVNQGNYGYTFGSGTRLTVV.

In regard to this clonotype: This could be a read error, since a much larger clone is one nucleotide away. The chain combines TRBV20-1 with TRBJ1-2; D not certain. Germline CDR1 reads DFQATT; CDR2 reads SNEGSKA (reference sequence). CDR3 length: 17 residues. V was clipped by 6 bases and J by 4 bases, with 27 bases between them. Here the CDR3 DNA reads TGCAGTGCCTACTACGGTCCCTCGGGAACCTCCAGCTATGGCTACACCTTC. This codes for CSAYYGPSGTSSYGYTF.

The J gene is TRBJ1-2, the V gene TRBV6-1; tentative D call: TRBD1 (5 bases). Germline values: CDR1 MNHNS, CDR2 SASEGT. This CDR3 is 13 amino acids long. Trimming took 7 bases from V and 6 from J, leaving 15 bases between them. The CDR3 DNA reads as TGTGCCAGCACCGACATCGGGGGAAATGGCTACACCTTC. Residues: CASTDIGGNGYTF.

This chain links TRBV19 with TRBJ2-5, with 7 bases that match TRBD1. The V segment lost 8 bases and the J segment 5 bases; nucleotides outside the gene matches: 14. CDR3 length: 15 residues. Looked up from germline, CDR1 is LNHDA and CDR2 is SQIVND (reference sequence). CDR3 protein: CASGVAGGQYETQYF. CDR3 DNA sequence: TGTGCCAGTGGGGTGGCAGGGGGTCAATATGAGACCCAGTACTTC.